Listed below are T cell receptor beta chains from one sample, sequenced in a study of blood T cell repertoires in COVID-19. The protocol was immunoSEQ multiplex PCR, while the TCRdb copy is restricted to in-frame clones and leaves out a portion. The sample holds under 500,000 clones, 80% to 90% seen once. The sample consisted of PBMCs or T cells enriched from blood (not recorded which). These receptors were taken from a man younger than 40 who had recovered from COVID-19. The conserved cysteine and the conserved F or W are not part of the CDR3 here.

length	V	J	CDR3
16	TRBV6-1	TRBJ2-7	ASSEALIVRQGAYEQY
12	TRBV29-1	TRBJ1-4	SVSLGTGFEKLF
16	TRBV5-5	TRBJ2-5	ASSLPGLAEEYQETQY
14	TRBV7-3	TRBJ2-7	ASSLTGGQGPYEQY
13	TRBV7-8	TRBJ2-2	ASSRGTVNTGELF
14	TRBV7-9	TRBJ2-2	ASTIQGVVNTGELF
13	TRBV2	TRBJ2-7	ASSRQGTGSYEQY
10	TRBV28	TRBJ2-5	ASSRGQETQY
16	TRBV4-1	TRBJ2-3	ASSQVGLAVEGTDTQY
13	TRBV30	TRBJ1-1	AWSVDWIRGTEAF
12	TRBV28	TRBJ1-3	ASSFVSGGNTIY
15	TRBV4-1	TRBJ2-1	ASSQEVLAGGRNEQF
12	TRBV28	TRBJ2-1	ASSGQSSYNEQF
13	TRBV13	TRBJ2-1	ASSSPGQGHNEQF
11	TRBV18	TRBJ1-1	ASSPDRDTEAF
9	TRBV30	TRBJ2-7	AWSVNYEQY